Below, 22 T cell receptor beta chains from the same sample are listed, as sequenced in a study of T cell responses to AZD1222 COVID-19 vaccine. Repertoires were generated with immunoSEQ multiplex PCR, while TCRdb's copy carries only in-frame clones and drops some. The table has 65,000 to 70,000 clones, about four fifths seen once; the top ten hold roughly 6%. The material sequenced was peripheral blood, taken 28 days after the second AZD1222 dose. The receptors shown here come from an adult who received the AZD1222 COVID-19 vaccine.

The chain links TRBV7-2 to TRBJ2-1; D uncertain. CDR1 is SGHTA and CDR2 is FQGNSA in the germline V gene. This CDR3 is built from 17 residues. The V end lost 2 bases, the J end lost 7 bases, and 21 bases lay between the germline ends. The chain's CDR3 is CASSLSHKRSWGNEQFF. The CDR3, as DNA: TGTGCCAGCAGCTTAAGCCACAAACGTTCTTGGGGAAATGAGCAGTTCTTC.

CDR3 region: CASSPPGTTEAFF. Written as DNA, the CDR3 is TGTGCCAGCTCACCCCCAGGGACCACTGAAGCTTTCTTT. The chain links TRBV18 to TRBJ1-1; D might be TRBD1 (5 bases). V was cut by 3 bases and J by 4 bases, with 9 bases left in between. The germline V gene encodes CDR1 KGHSH and CDR2 LQKENI. The CDR3 consists of 13 residues.

The chain combines TRBV7-7 with TRBJ2-2; D is ambiguous. CDR1 and CDR2 from the germline V gene are SSHAT and FNYEAQ (reference sequence). This CDR3 comprises 15 residues. V gave up 6 bases and J gave up 0 bases, with 11 bases separating them. CDR3 sequence: CASSPRPANTGELFF. The CDR3 DNA follows: TGTGCCAGCAGTCCCCGCCCGGCGAACACCGGGGAGCTGTTTTTT.

The chain combines TRBV3-1 (or the pseudogene TRBV3-2) with TRBJ1-5, with 8 bases fitting TRBD1. The CDR3 has 16 amino acids. Germline lookup yields CDR1 LGHDT and CDR2 YNNKEL (reference sequence). J was trimmed by 6 bases and V by 2 bases; bases with no gene match: 9. The CDR3 spells CASSQTGGVGGQPQHF. CDR3 sequence (DNA): TGTGCCAGCAGCCAAACAGGGGGAGTGGGGGGTCAGCCCCAGCATTTT.

This clone was seen a single time. A junction boundary mismatches the germline segment, possibly from a read error. The chain carries TRBV29-1 and TRBJ2-4, with TRBD2 matching 11 bases. The CDR3 has 13 residues. Germline V gene data show CDR1 as SQVTM and CDR2 as ANQGSEA. The CDR3 nucleotides read TGCAGCGTGGAAGGACTAGCGGGAAACATTCAGTACTTC. It codes for CSVEGLAGNIQYF.

The chain is built from TRBV7-8 and TRBJ1-2, with 12 bases fitting TRBD1. The CDR3 loop spans 17 amino acids. Germline CDR1 SGHVS, CDR2 FQNEAQ. J was trimmed by 7 bases and V by 4 bases; bases with no gene match: 13. The CDR3 loop is CASSSLGSGQGAGGYTF. The CDR3 DNA sequence: TGTGCCAGCAGCTCCTTAGGGTCGGGACAGGGGGCCGGTGGCTACACCTTC.

The V call is TRBV6-5, the J call TRBJ2-7, with a possible D match to TRBD1 (5 bases). The CDR3 length is 16 residues. Germline CDR1 MNHEY, CDR2 SVGAGI. V lost 0 bases to trimming and J lost 7 bases, with 19 bases between them. The CDR3 spells CASSYSVVQEWGEQYF. In nucleotides, the CDR3 is TGTGCCAGCAGTTACTCGGTGGTACAGGAGTGGGGTGAGCAGTACTTC.

The chain combines TRBV7-9 with TRBJ2-7; 8 bases match TRBD1. J gave up 0 bases and V 7 bases, and 8 bases lay outside the gene matches. CDR1 SEHNR and CDR2 FQNEAQ come from the germline V gene (reference sequence). This CDR3 region has 15 residues. CDR3 sequence reads: CASTLQGASSYEQYF. In DNA form, the CDR3 reads TGTGCCAGCACCCTTCAGGGGGCCAGCTCCTACGAGCAGTACTTC.

V and J are TRBV29-1 and TRBJ1-1; TRBD1 aligns across 9 bases. CDR3 length equals 18 residues. The V gene end was trimmed by 1 base and the J gene end by 0 bases; junction bases not matched to a gene: 12. Germline CDR1 SQVTM, CDR2 ANQGSEA. The CDR3 loop is CSVEGGTGLRSMNTEAFF. DNA for the CDR3: TGCAGCGTTGAAGGCGGGACAGGGCTTAGGAGCATGAACACTGAAGCTTTCTTT.

The gene calls are TRBV5-1 and TRBJ1-1, with 8 positions matching TRBD1. Germline CDR1 SGHRS, CDR2 YFSETQ. The CDR3 spans 15 residues. Trimming cost V 4 bases and J 1 base; bases outside gene matches: 6. CDR3: CASSVRTGSNTEAFF. CDR3 sequence (DNA): TGCGCCAGCAGCGTCCGGACAGGGTCGAACACTGAAGCTTTCTTT.

This rearrangement joins TRBV7-9 to TRBJ1-1; a possible D gene is TRBD1 (5 bases). CDR1 and CDR2 from the germline V gene are SEHNR and FQNEAQ (reference sequence). The CDR3 is 14 residues long. V was clipped by 4 bases and J by 0 bases, with 9 bases between them. DNA for the CDR3: TGTGCCAGCAGCTCAGGGCAGGTGAACACTGAAGCTTTCTTT. Translation: CASSSGQVNTEAFF.

The CDR3 DNA reads as TGTGCCAGCAGCCAGGGGCTGAGAGGCTACACCTTC. Protein: CASSQGLRGYTF. This rearrangement joins TRBV14 to TRBJ1-2; a possible D gene is TRBD1 (5 bases). V was trimmed by 3 bases and J by 8 bases, leaving 10 bases between them. The germline V gene encodes CDR1 SGHDN and CDR2 FVKESK. CDR3 length: 12 amino acids. The whole variable domain, filled in from reference TRBV14 and TRBJ1-2, reads EAGVTQFPSHSVIEKGQTVTLRCDPISGHDNLYWYRRVMGKEIKFLLHFVKESKQDESGMPNNRFLAERTGGTYSTLKVQPAELEDSGVYFCASSQGLRGYTFGSGTRLTVV.

The chain couples TRBV11-2 to TRBJ2-2; D remains ambiguous. The CDR3 consists of 15 residues. V was cut by 0 bases and J by 4 bases, with 9 bases left in between. CDR1 and CDR2 from the germline V gene are SGHAT and FQNNGV. The CDR3, as DNA: TGTGCCAGCAGCTTAGACAGGTTAAGCACCGGGGAGCTGTTTTTT. Its translation: CASSLDRLSTGELFF. Using reference TRBV11-2 and TRBJ2-2 for the parts outside the CDR3, the full variable domain is EAGVAQSPRYKIIEKRQSVAFWCNPISGHATLYWYQQILGQGPKLLIQFQNNGVVDDSQLPKDRFSAERLKGVDSTLKIQPAKLEDSAVYLCASSLDRLSTGELFFGEGSRLTVL.

V and J are TRBV5-6 and TRBJ1-3, with 8 bases matching TRBD1. The CDR3 covers 16 residues. The germline gives CDR1 SGHDT, CDR2 YYEEEE. Trimming removed 2 bases from V and 1 base from J; junction bases left unmatched: 5. The CDR3, as DNA: TGTGCCAGCAGCTTAAACAGGGGGTGGTCTGGAAACACCATATATTTT. Translation: CASSLNRGWSGNTIYF.

This clone was picked up one time. The chain uses TRBV5-1 and TRBJ2-1; the D gene is possibly TRBD2 (6 bases). This CDR3 is 15 amino acids long. Germline CDR1 is SGHRS and CDR2 is YFSETQ. The ends were cut back, 1 base at V and 4 bases at J, with 12 bases in the middle. The CDR3 DNA is TGCGCCAGCAGCTTGAGGGGACTGACGTACAATGAGCAGTTCTTC. It is translated as CASSLRGLTYNEQFF.

V and J are TRBV6-2 or TRBV6-3 and TRBJ1-5, with unresolved D. Trimming stripped 2 bases from V and 3 bases from J, with 11 bases between. The CDR3 consists of 15 residues. The germline gives CDR1 MNHEY, CDR2 SVGEGT. The CDR3 region is CASSYRQAPNQPQHF. As DNA, the CDR3 is TGTGCCAGCAGTTACCGGCAGGCCCCCAATCAGCCCCAGCATTTT.

The chain is built from TRBV4-2 and TRBJ1-2; TRBD1 matches at 11 bases. Germline CDR1 and CDR2: LGHNA and YNFKEQ. V lost 2 bases and J lost 3; bases outside the gene matches: 2. The CDR3 is 15 residues long. This chain's CDR3 is CASSQPGQGDYGYTF. CDR3 in DNA: TGTGCCAGCAGCCAACCGGGACAGGGGGACTATGGCTACACCTTC.

The V gene is TRBV19, the J gene TRBJ1-6; D remains unclear. V was trimmed by 7 bases and J by 6 bases, leaving 10 bases between them. The germline V gene has CDR1 LNHDA and CDR2 SQIVND (reference sequence). The CDR3 has 13 residues. DNA for the CDR3: TGTGCCAGTAATTGGAACAGTAATTCACCCCTCCACTTT. Translation gives CASNWNSNSPLHF. The full variable domain, in which reference TRBV19 and TRBJ1-6 provide the parts outside the CDR3, is DGGITQSPKYLFRKEGQNVTLSCEQNLNHDAMYWYRQDPGQGLRLIYYSQIVNDFQKGDIAEGYSVSREKKESFPLTVTSAQKNPTAFYLCASNWNSNSPLHFGNGTRLTVT.

This chain connects TRBV5-6 to TRBJ2-2; D is unclear. Germline assignment: CDR1 SGHDT and CDR2 YYEEEE. CDR3 size: 15 residues. With 0 bases removed from V and 6 bases from J, the gap between germline ends came to 12 bases. The CDR3 DNA reads as TGTGCCAGCAGCTTGGCCGGGCGGTCGGCCGGGGAGCTGTTTTTT. Amino acid sequence: CASSLAGRSAGELFF.

This sequence joins TRBV6-5 and TRBJ1-2; 10 nucleotides match TRBD1. Germline V gene sequence: CDR1 MNHEY, CDR2 SVGAGI. The CDR3 length is 16 residues. Germline trimming cut 2 bases from V and 5 bases from J; bases unmatched to any gene: 8. The CDR3 DNA reads as TGTGCCAGCAGTTACCGTCCCGGGACAGGGGCTTATGGCTACACCTTC. Translating it yields CASSYRPGTGAYGYTF.

The sample holds one count of this clone. One junction end disagrees with the germline gene, perhaps due to a read error. The CDR3 bases are TGTGCCACCAGCGGAGACAGGGCTGGGGCCAACGTCCTGACTTTC. Protein sequence: CATSGDRAGANVLTF. The genes are TRBV15 and TRBJ2-6, with 7 bases identical to TRBD1. Germline CDR1 reads LNHNV; CDR2 reads YYDKDF (reference sequence). This CDR3 comprises 15 residues.

The rearrangement joins TRBV3-1 (or the pseudogene TRBV3-2) to TRBJ1-5, with TRBD1 matching over 7 bases. The CDR3 has 14 residues. Germline-derived CDR1 and CDR2 are LGHDT and YNNKEL (reference sequence). V dropped 1 base and J dropped 5; count of bases not matched to a gene: 2. In DNA, the CDR3 is TGTGCCAGCAGCCAAGTCCAGGGGGATCAGCCCCAGCATTTT. It codes for CASSQVQGDQPQHF.